These 32 T cell receptor beta chains came from one sample sequenced in a study of T cells expressing NK-cell markers. TCRdb re-called the 5' RACE reads; one entry per CDR3 protein, DNA not given. This repertoire includes 550,000 to 600,000 distinct CDR3 sequences. The sequencing input was blood T cells: a sorted CD56 or NKG2C T cell subset, CD4+ or CD8+ T cells, or bulk PBMC T cells (not recorded which). The receptors originated from a man aged 18-30 years in good health.

The chain employs TRBV10-3 and TRBJ2-5. The CDR3 consists of 12 residues. Germline V gene data show CDR1 as ENHRY and CDR2 as SYGVKD. Here the CDR3 reads CAISALGDTQYF.

The chain employs TRBV12-3 or TRBV12-4 and TRBJ2-3; TCRdb proposes TRBD2, but this gene call is untestable without DNA. CDR3 length equals 15 residues. This chain's CDR3 is CASSLNSGSGDTQYF.

V usage is TRBV5-4 and J usage is TRBJ2-5; the D call of TRBD1 rests on TCRdb alone, since no DNA is present to check it. From germline, CDR1 is SGHNT and CDR2 YYREEE (reference sequence). The CDR3 totals 16 residues. CDR3 region: CASSDSVQGVGETQYF. The whole variable domain, filled in from reference TRBV5-4 and TRBJ2-5, reads ETGVTQSPTHLIKTRGQQVTLRCSSQSGHNTVSWYQQALGQGPQFIFQYYREEENGRGNFPPRFSGLQFPNYSSELNVNALELDDSALYLCASSDSVQGVGETQYFGPGTRLLVL.

The chain couples TRBV12-5 to TRBJ2-1; TCRdb's D call, TRBD1, is unchecked because there is no DNA. The CDR3 runs to 13 residues. CDR1 and CDR2 (germline): LGHNT, FRNRAP. The CDR3 here is CASGSDRANEQFF.

The CDR3 spells CASRGQVEERNYGYTF. This chain connects TRBV6-1 to TRBJ1-2. Looked up from germline, CDR1 is MNHNS and CDR2 is SASEGT. The CDR3 has 16 residues.

This chain links TRBV4-3 with TRBJ1-1; lacking DNA, the TRBD1 call made by TCRdb goes unchecked. This CDR3 spans 13 amino acids. Germline V lookup: CDR1 LGHNA, CDR2 YSLEER. The CDR3 here is CASSPRGSAEAFF.

The CDR3 region is CASSRGRDYYNEQFF. The rearrangement uses TRBV21-1 and TRBJ2-1; TCRdb's D call, TRBD1, is unchecked because there is no DNA. TRBV21-1 is a known pseudogene. The CDR3 length is 15 residues.

The genes are TRBV12-3 or TRBV12-4 and TRBJ1-4; TCRdb outputs TRBD1, but without DNA this stays unchecked. CDR3 length: 16 amino acids. This CDR3 reads CASSFGQGGRRYGLFF.

The V gene is TRBV25-1, the J gene TRBJ1-1; checking the TCRdb D call of TRBD1 is not possible without DNA. The CDR3 extends over 12 amino acids. Germline V gives CDR1 MGHDK, CDR2 SYGVNS. The chain's CDR3 is CASSELGTAAFF. The variable domain in full, completed from reference TRBV25-1 and TRBJ1-1, reads EADIYQTPRYLVIGTGKKITLECSQTMGHDKMYWYQQDPGMELHLIHYSYGVNSTEKGDLSSESTVSRIRTEHFPLTLESARPSHTSQYLCASSELGTAAFFGQGTRLTVV.

The V and J genes are TRBV6-2 or TRBV6-3 and TRBJ2-1. The CDR3 extends over 13 amino acids. Germline V gene data show CDR1 as MNHEY and CDR2 as SVGEGT. This CDR3 is CASSSDHYNEQFF.

The chain has TRBV5-1 and TRBJ2-7. The CDR3 contains 15 residues. CDR1 is SGHRS, CDR2 YFSETQ, per germline. CDR3: CASSPMATSSYEQYF.

The chain combines TRBV6-2 or TRBV6-3 with TRBJ1-4; TCRdb indicates TRBD1, and absent DNA this call remains unverified. CDR1 and CDR2 from the germline V gene are MNHEY and SVGEGT. The CDR3 has 16 residues. CDR3 protein: CASSWRWTDANEKLFF.

CDR3 region: CASNGRTSGPTSTDTQYF. V gene TRBV2 combines with J gene TRBJ2-3; the D gene TCRdb calls, TRBD2, cannot be checked with no DNA. This CDR3 contains 18 residues. Per the germline V gene, CDR1 is SNHLY and CDR2 is FYNNEI.

The rearrangement uses TRBV29-1 and TRBJ2-5. From germline, CDR1 is SQVTM and CDR2 ANQGSEA. This CDR3 has 14 amino acids. The CDR3 region is CSVGKVLIQETQYF.

CDR3 protein: CASSQDSGRARGEQFF. The chain employs TRBV4-3 and TRBJ2-1; the D call from TCRdb, TRBD2, cannot be confirmed without DNA. The CDR3 is 16 residues long. The germline V gene encodes CDR1 LGHNA and CDR2 YSLEER.

V and J are TRBV6-2 or TRBV6-3 and TRBJ2-1. The CDR3 extends over 12 amino acids. CDR1 is MNHEY and CDR2 is SVGEGT in the germline V gene. CDR3 residues: CASRKVHNEQFF.

The chain recombines TRBV28 with TRBJ2-7; checking the TCRdb D call of TRBD1 is not possible without DNA. Germline V gene lookup returns CDR1 MDHEN and CDR2 SYDVKM. This CDR3 is built from 12 residues. CDR3 protein: CASGKQGNEQYF.

The CDR3 loop reads CASSPSVGLDYGYTF. The chain combines TRBV18 with TRBJ1-2. CDR1 KGHSH and CDR2 LQKENI come from the germline V gene. The CDR3 covers 15 residues.

This chain connects TRBV20-1 to TRBJ2-2; TCRdb returns TRBD1, unconfirmable since there is no DNA. The CDR3 totals 16 residues. Germline lookup yields CDR1 DFQATT and CDR2 SNEGSKA (reference sequence). The chain's CDR3 is CSASSMGQGGTGELFF.

The genes are TRBV6-1 and TRBJ1-6; the D call of TRBD1 rests on TCRdb alone, since no DNA is present to check it. The germline gives CDR1 MNHNS, CDR2 SASEGT. The CDR3 contains 14 residues. This chain's CDR3 is CASSPPLRNSPLHF.

The chain is built from TRBV29-1 and TRBJ1-5. Germline values: CDR1 SQVTM, CDR2 ANQGSEA. The CDR3 runs to 14 residues. The CDR3 is CSLRGPSGNQPQHF. Based on the CDR3 plus reference TRBV29-1 and TRBJ1-5, the full variable domain is SAVISQKPSRDICQRGTSLTIQCQVDSQVTMMFWYRQQPGQSLTLIATANQGSEATYESGFVIDKFPISRPNLTFSTLTVSNMSPEDSSIYLCSLRGPSGNQPQHFGDGTRLSIL.

This chain links TRBV4-1 with TRBJ2-3. CDR3 size: 14 residues. In germline, CDR1 is MGHRA, CDR2 YSYEKL. This CDR3 reads CASSQDDMADTQYF.

CDR3 sequence reads: CSVGMGSLNTEAFF. The V and J genes are TRBV29-1 and TRBJ1-1. The CDR3 is 14 amino acids. The germline gives CDR1 SQVTM, CDR2 ANQGSEA. Using reference TRBV29-1 and TRBJ1-1 for the parts outside the CDR3, the full variable domain is SAVISQKPSRDICQRGTSLTIQCQVDSQVTMMFWYRQQPGQSLTLIATANQGSEATYESGFVIDKFPISRPNLTFSTLTVSNMSPEDSSIYLCSVGMGSLNTEAFFGQGTRLTVV.

This chain connects TRBV9 to TRBJ2-3; the TRBD1 assignment by TCRdb is unverifiable without DNA. The length of the CDR3 is 15 residues. Germline-derived CDR1 and CDR2 are SGDLS and YYNGEE. CDR3 protein: CASSVGDRSTDTQYF.

J is TRBJ1-5 and V is TRBV20-1. From germline, CDR1 is DFQATT and CDR2 SNEGSKA (reference sequence). The CDR3 totals 13 residues. CDR3 sequence reads: CSAAGGVAQPQHF.

CDR3: CASSSTATGSTEAFF. The chain carries TRBV7-6 and TRBJ1-1; the D call from TCRdb, TRBD1, cannot be confirmed without DNA. The CDR3 has 15 amino acids. The germline gives CDR1 SGHVS, CDR2 FNYEAQ.

The V and J genes are TRBV7-2 and TRBJ2-5. The CDR3 runs 13 residues. Looked up from germline, CDR1 is SGHTA and CDR2 is FQGNSA. This CDR3 reads CASRSRFQETQYF.

The chain carries TRBV12-3 or TRBV12-4 and TRBJ2-2; the D call from TCRdb, TRBD1, cannot be confirmed without DNA. The CDR3 has 18 residues. The CDR3 loop reads CASSFGQGGVRGPGELFF.

The V call is TRBV10-3, the J call TRBJ1-5; the D call from TCRdb, TRBD1, cannot be confirmed without DNA. Germline V gives CDR1 ENHRY, CDR2 SYGVKD. There are 13 residues in the CDR3. This CDR3 is CATADSRNQPQHF.

V is TRBV27 and J is TRBJ1-1; TCRdb's D gene call, TRBD1, goes unchecked for lack of DNA. Germline V lookup: CDR1 MNHEY, CDR2 SMNVEV (reference sequence). The CDR3 is 16 amino acids. This CDR3 reads CASSPLWGRGDTEAFF.

The V call is TRBV19, the J call TRBJ2-6. CDR1 LNHDA and CDR2 SQIVND come from the germline V gene (reference sequence). CDR3 length: 15 residues. CDR3 loop: CASSIVLWGANVLTF.

V usage is TRBV28 and J usage is TRBJ2-7; TCRdb reports TRBD2, a call that lacks DNA to check it against. Germline V CDR1 and CDR2: MDHEN, SYDVKM. The CDR3 extends over 14 amino acids. The CDR3 spells CASSFSGGGYEQYF.